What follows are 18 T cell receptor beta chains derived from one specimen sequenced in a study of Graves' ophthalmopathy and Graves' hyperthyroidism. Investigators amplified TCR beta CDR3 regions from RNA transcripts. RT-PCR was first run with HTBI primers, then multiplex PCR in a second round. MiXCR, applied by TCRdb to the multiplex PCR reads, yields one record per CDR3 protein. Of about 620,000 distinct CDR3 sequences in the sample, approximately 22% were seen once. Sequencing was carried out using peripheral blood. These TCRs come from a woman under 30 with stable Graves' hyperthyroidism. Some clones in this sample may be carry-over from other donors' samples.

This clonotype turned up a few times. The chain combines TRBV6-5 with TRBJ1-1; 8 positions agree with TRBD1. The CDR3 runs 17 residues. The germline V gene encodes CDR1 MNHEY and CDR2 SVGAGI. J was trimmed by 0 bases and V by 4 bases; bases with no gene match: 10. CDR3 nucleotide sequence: TGTGCCAGCAGTTCCCCGGACAGGGTTGGGATGAACACTGAAGCTTTCTTT. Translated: CASSSPDRVGMNTEAFF.

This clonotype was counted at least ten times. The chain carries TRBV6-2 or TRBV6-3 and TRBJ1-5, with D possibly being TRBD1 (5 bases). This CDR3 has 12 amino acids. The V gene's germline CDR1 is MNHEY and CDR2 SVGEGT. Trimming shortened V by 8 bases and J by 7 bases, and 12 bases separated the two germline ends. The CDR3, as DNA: TGTGCCAGCGGCCAGGGCGGCCAGCCCCAGCATTTT. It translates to CASGQGGQPQHF.

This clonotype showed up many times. In DNA form, the CDR3 reads TGTGCCTGGAGTGTACGGTTTAGCGGGGTAACCTACGAGCAGTACTTC. The encoded protein is CAWSVRFSGVTYEQYF. V gene TRBV30 combines with J gene TRBJ2-7; the match to TRBD2 covers 8 bases. Germline-derived CDR1 and CDR2 are GTSNPN and SVGIG (reference sequence). V lost 0 bases, J lost 2 bases, and 9 bases stayed unmatched. This CDR3 is built from 16 residues. The variable domain in full, with the rest retrieved from reference TRBV30 and TRBJ2-7, is SQTIHQWPATLVQPVGSPLSLECTVEGTSNPNLYWYRQAAGRGLQLLFYSVGIGQISSEVPQNLSASRPQDRQFILSSKKLLLSDSGFYLCAWSVRFSGVTYEQYFGPGTRLTVT.

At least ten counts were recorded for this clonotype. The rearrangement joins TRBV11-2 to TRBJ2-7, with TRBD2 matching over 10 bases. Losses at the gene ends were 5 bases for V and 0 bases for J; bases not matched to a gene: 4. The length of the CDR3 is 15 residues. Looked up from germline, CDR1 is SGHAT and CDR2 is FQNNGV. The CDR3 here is CASSAASGSSYEQYF. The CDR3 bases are TGTGCCAGCAGCGCCGCTAGCGGGAGCTCCTACGAGCAGTACTTC.

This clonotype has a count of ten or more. The CDR3 DNA is TGCAGTGCTAAGTGGGGCGGCAATCAGCCCCAGCATTTT. This encodes CSAKWGGNQPQHF. This chain connects TRBV20-1 to TRBJ1-5, with D maybe TRBD1 (5 bases). The CDR3 contains 13 residues. Germline V CDR1 and CDR2: DFQATT, SNEGSKA (reference sequence). The V end was cut by 4 bases, the J end by 2 bases, with 9 bases between.

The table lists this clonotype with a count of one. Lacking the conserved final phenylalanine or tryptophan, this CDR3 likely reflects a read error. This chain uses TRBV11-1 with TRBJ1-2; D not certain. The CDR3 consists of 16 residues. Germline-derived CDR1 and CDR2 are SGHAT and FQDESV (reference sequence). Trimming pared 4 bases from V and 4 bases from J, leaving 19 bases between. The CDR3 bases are TGTGCCAGCAGCTACCCCGGAGAAACCACTATCTATGGCTACACCGTC. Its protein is CASSYPGETTIYGYTV.

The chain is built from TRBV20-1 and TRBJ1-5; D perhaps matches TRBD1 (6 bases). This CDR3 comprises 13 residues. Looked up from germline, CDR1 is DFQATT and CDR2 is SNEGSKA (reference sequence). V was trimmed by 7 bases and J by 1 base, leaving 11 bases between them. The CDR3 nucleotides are TGCAGTGGGATAGACAGGAGCAATCAGCCCCAGCATTTT. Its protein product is CSGIDRSNQPQHF.

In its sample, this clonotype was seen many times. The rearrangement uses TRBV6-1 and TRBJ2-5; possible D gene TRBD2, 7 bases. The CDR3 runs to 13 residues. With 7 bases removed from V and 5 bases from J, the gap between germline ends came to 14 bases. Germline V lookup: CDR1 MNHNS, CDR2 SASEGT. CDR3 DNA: TGTGCCAGCATGGACAGCGGGGTCGAGACCCAGTACTTC. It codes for CASMDSGVETQYF.

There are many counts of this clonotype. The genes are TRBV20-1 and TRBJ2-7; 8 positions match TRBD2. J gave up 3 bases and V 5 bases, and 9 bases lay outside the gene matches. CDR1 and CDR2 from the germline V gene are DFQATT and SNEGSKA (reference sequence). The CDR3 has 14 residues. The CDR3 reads CSAAPGTSSYEQYF. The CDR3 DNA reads TGCAGTGCTGCCCCTGGGACTAGTAGCTACGAGCAGTACTTC.

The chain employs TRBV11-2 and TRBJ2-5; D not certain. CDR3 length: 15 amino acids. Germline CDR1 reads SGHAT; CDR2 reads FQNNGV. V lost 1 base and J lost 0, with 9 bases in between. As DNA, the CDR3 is TGTGCCAGCAGCTTAGGTCGGCGGAACCAAGAGACCCAGTACTTC. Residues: CASSLGRRNQETQYF.

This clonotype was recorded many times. DNA for the CDR3: TGTGCCACCAGCAGGGGACAGGGGGTAGGGAATTCACCCCTCCACTTT. It encodes CATSRGQGVGNSPLHF. J is TRBJ1-6 and V is TRBV15, with 11 bases aligning to TRBD1. This CDR3 region has 16 residues. The V and J ends lost 3 bases and 7 bases, in that order; junction bases with no gene match: 5. The germline CDR1 and CDR2 sequences are LNHNV and YYDKDF (reference sequence).

The CDR3 loop reads CASSYRAERRTEAFF. In nucleotides, the CDR3 is TGTGCCAGCAGTTATAGGGCAGAGCGAAGGACTGAAGCTTTCTTT. The chain employs TRBV6-5 and TRBJ1-1, with D hard to call. V dropped 3 bases and J dropped 5 bases, with 16 bases sitting between them. This CDR3 region has 15 residues. Germline V gene sequence: CDR1 MNHEY, CDR2 SVGAGI.

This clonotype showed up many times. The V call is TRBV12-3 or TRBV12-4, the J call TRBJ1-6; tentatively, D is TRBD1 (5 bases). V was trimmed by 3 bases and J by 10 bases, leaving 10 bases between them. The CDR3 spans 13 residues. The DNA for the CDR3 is TGTGCCAGCAGTTTTTGGGGCGGGTCACCCCTCCACTTT. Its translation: CASSFWGGSPLHF.

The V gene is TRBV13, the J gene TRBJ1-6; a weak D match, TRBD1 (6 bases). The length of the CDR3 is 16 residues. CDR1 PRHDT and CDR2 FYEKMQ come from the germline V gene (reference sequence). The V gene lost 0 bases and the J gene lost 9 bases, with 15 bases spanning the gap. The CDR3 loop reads CASSLGLRGAISPLHF. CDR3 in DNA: TGTGCCAGCAGCTTAGGGCTCCGGGGGGCCATTTCACCCCTCCACTTT. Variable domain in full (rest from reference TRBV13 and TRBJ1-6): AAGVIQSPRHLIKEKRETATLKCYPIPRHDTVYWYQQGPGQDPQFLISFYEKMQSDKGSIPDRFSAQQFSDYHSELNMSSLELGDSALYFCASSLGLRGAISPLHFGNGTRLTVT.

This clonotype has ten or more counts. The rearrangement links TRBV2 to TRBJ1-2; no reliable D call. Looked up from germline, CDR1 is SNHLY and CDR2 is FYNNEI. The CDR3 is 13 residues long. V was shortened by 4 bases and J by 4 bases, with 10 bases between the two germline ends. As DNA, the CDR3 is TGTGCCAGCAGTGTCGGAAGTGCCTATGGCTACACCTTC. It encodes CASSVGSAYGYTF. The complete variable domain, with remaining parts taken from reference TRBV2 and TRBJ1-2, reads EPEVTQTPSHQVTQMGQEVILRCVPISNHLYFYWYRQILGQKVEFLVSFYNNEISEKSEIFDDQFSVERPDGSNFTLKIRSTKLEDSAMYFCASSVGSAYGYTFGSGTRLTVV.

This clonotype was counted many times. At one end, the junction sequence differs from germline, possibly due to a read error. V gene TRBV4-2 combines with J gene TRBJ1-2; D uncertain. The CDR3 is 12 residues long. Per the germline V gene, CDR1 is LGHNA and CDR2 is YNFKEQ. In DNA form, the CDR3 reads TGCGCCAGCAGCCAAGCAAACTATGGCTACACCTTC. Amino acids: CASSQANYGYTF.

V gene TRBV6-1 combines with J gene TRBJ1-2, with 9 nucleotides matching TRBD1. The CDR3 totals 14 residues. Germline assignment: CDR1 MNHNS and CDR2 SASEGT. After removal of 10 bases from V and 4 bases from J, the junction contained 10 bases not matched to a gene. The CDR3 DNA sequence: TGTGCCACCGAATCCGGGACAGGGTTCTATGGCTACACCTTC. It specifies CATESGTGFYGYTF.

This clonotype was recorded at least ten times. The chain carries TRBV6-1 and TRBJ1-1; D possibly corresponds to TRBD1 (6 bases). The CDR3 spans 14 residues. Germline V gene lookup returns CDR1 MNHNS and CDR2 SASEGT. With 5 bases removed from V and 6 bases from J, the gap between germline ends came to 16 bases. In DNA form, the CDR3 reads TGTGCCAGCAGTAATATCCAGGGGTACCCTGAAGCTTTCTTT. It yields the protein CASSNIQGYPEAFF.